The clone carrying this T cell receptor (beta chain) has a handful of counts. The source of the sample is a study of human T cells and chemical hapten exposure. Study at large: Patients, predominantly female, presented with alopecia areata, totalis or universalis.

A single record per CDR3 protein comes from TCRdb applying MiXCR to the RACE reads. The sample has roughly 88,000 distinct CDR3 sequences; 8% to 10% are singletons. Time point of the sample: pre-sensitization, week 0. The treatment is: therapeutic diphenylcyclopropenone sensitization with weekly scalp DPC. V dropped 5 bases and J dropped 9 bases, with 16 bases sitting between them. This CDR3 region has 13 residues. The germline V gene encodes CDR1 SGHDN and CDR2 FVKESK. The source of this sequence is a woman aged 40 to 50 with alopecia areata. Some clones in this sample may be carry-over from other donors' samples. Sequencing used whole blood, obtained in connection with sensitization to the hapten diphenylcyclopropenone (DPC). The chain uses TRBV14 and TRBJ1-1; D is undetermined. The DNA of the CDR3 is TGTGCCAGCAGCGACATAAGCCGGCCGAAAGCTTTCTTT. This gives the protein CASSDISRPKAFF.